This TCR beta chain was sequenced for a study of intratumoral heterogeneity in liver cancer. For the study in its entirety: In the full roughly 14-patient cohort, the median age was around 60 years and the majority of patients were male. To investigate intratumor heterogeneity, the study integrated RNA-seq, DNA sequencing, TCR-seq and SNP array data drawn from multiple regions of hepatocellular carcinoma specimens. Of the approximately 70 multiregional samples collected from approximately 15 HCC patients in the overall cohort, 50 to 55 were tumoral regions and about 20 were adjacent nontumoral regions. Results and caveats for the whole study, not just this receptor: Limitations acknowledged by the authors included a relatively low number of patients and under-sampled representation of tumor-infiltrating lymphocytes.

This clone was found once. Its antigen target is currently unknown. Within one base of it there is no much larger clone, and no base qualities were kept. The CDR3 runs 16 amino acids, cysteine and phenylalanine included. CDR3 DNA is the only sequence kept; it has 48 bases, read in frame from the first base. V and J are truncated by 6 bases and 1 base respectively, leaving an intervening sequence of 13 bases. Looking up the germline V gene yields CDR1 SNHLY and CDR2 FYNNEI. The immunoSEQ assay was used to sequence TCR beta chain CDR3 regions from genomic DNA. Primers annealing to V and J segments amplified rearranged VDJ segments. The study's own analysis went as follows. Clonality and richness metrics were computed with the ImmunoSeq Analyzer software. To find clones with differing abundance between regions, Fisher's exact test was applied together with a beta-binomial method for extra stringency. TCRdb stores this immuneACCESS table with in-frame sequences only. Part of the clones is absent; in the studies checked, under half of the shortfall reflects unresolved V genes, and no reason is known for the rest. The V and J calls and clone size were taken over from that table, and D and trimming were inferred from the DNA. This sample comprises approximately 20,000 clones, 73% of them detected only once. The ten largest clones represent about a sixth of the sample.

Every patient had early-stage hepatocellular carcinoma and received no therapy prior to surgical resection. The sampled areas showed no macroscopic signs of necrosis or hemorrhage. Multiple regions from a couple of patients were subjected to TCR sequencing (ImmunoSeq). Frozen tissue samples from resection were taken at least 1 cm away from one another. Samples with the label N were taken from nontumoral liver tissue next to the tumor. Genomic DNA was isolated from bulk tissue with the DNeasy blood and tissue kit. This chain is built from TRBV2 and TRBJ2-6; TRBD1 could be the D gene, as 6 bases match. This clonotype was sampled from a woman in her sixties or seventies with hepatocellular carcinoma. The sequenced sample was tumor-adjacent normal tissue, obtained before any cancer treatment. This receptor carries the CDR3 CASRLAGVSGANVLTF. The DNA sequence reads TGTGCCAGCAGATTGGCAGGGGTATCTGGGGCCAACGTCCTGACTTTC.